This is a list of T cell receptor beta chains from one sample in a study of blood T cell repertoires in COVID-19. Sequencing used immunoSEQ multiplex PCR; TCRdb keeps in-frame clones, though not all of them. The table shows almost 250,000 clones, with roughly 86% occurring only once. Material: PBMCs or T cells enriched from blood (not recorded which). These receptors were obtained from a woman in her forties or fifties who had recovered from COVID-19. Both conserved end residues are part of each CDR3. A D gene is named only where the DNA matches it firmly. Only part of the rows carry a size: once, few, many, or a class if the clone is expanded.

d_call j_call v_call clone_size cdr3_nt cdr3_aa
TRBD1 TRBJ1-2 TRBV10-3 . TGTGCCATCAGTGGGCAGGGGGATAACTATGGCTACACCTTC CAISGQGDNYGYTF
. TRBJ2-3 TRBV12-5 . TGTGCTAGTGGTTTGGGAGTAACAGATACGCAGTATTTT CASGLGVTDTQYF
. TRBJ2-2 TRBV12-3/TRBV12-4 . TGTGCCAGCTTCAGGTCGAACACCGGGGAGCTGTTTTTT CASFRSNTGELFF
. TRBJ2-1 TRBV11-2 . TGTGCCAGCAGCACCACCGGGGGGCCGGGTAGTGAGCAGTTCTTC CASSTTGGPGSEQFF
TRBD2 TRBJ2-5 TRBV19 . TGTGCCAGTAGTGCGGGACTAGCGGATCCCCTGGGGGGTGGTGAGACCCAGTACTTC CASSAGLADPLGGGETQYF
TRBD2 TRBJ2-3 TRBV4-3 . TGCGCCAGCAGCCAGGCTAGCGGGAGCACAGATACGCAGTATTTT CASSQASGSTDTQYF
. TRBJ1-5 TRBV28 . TGTGCCAGCAGTCCACAGGGAGGGAGCAATCAGCCCCAGCATTTT CASSPQGGSNQPQHF
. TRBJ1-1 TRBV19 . TGTGCCAGTAGTATGGGCCGCGTTGAAGCTTTCTTT CASSMGRVEAFF
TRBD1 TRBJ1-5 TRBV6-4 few TGTGCCAGCAGCAAACCGGGACAGGGGTTTCGGAGAGGTCAGCCCCAGCATTTT CASSKPGQGFRRGQPQHF
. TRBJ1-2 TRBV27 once TGTGCCAGCAGTTTATCGGCAGGGGTAGCTGGCTACACCTTC CASSLSAGVAGYTF
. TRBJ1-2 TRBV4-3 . TGCGCCAGCAGCCCACAACGGACAGCCATCTATGGCTACACCTTC CASSPQRTAIYGYTF
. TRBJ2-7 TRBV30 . TGTGCGGCGGGCAGCCTACCCTACGAGCAGTACTTC CAAGSLPYEQYF
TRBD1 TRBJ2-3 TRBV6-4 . TGTGCCAGCAGTTGGACAGGGACGGCTACGCAGTATTTT CASSWTGTATQYF
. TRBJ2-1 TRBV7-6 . TGTGCCAGCAGCTTATCCCCGCTCCCCCGGGAGCAGTTCTTC CASSLSPLPREQFF
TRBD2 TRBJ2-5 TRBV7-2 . TGTGCCAGCAGAGAAACTAGCGGGAGTTTGGAGACCCAGTACTTC CASRETSGSLETQYF
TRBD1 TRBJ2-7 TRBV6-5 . TGTGCCAGCAGCCGCGGGACAGGACCCTACGAGCAGTACTTC CASSRGTGPYEQYF
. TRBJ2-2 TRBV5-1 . TGCGCCAGCAGCTTCCTCGCGGCCGCGAACACCGGGGAGCTGTTTTTT CASSFLAAANTGELFF
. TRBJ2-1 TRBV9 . TGTGCCAGCAGCGTAGAGATTAGCGACAATGAGCAGTTCTTC CASSVEISDNEQFF
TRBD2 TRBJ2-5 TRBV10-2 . TGCGCCAGCTCCGGGACTAGCGGGAGTACTCAAGAGACCCAGTACTTC CASSGTSGSTQETQYF
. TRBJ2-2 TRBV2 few TGTGCCAGCAGTGTTTTAGCGAACACCGGGGAGCTGTTTTTT CASSVLANTGELFF
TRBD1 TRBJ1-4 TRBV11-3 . TGTGCCAGCAGCTTACACGACAGGGTATGGTTTTTT CASSLHDRVWFF
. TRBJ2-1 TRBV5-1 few TGCGCCAGCAGCAGCGGGTCTAGCTCCTACAATGAGCAGTTCTTC CASSSGSSSYNEQFF
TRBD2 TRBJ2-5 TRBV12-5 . TGTGCTAGTGCCCTACTAGCGGGAGAGACCCAGTACTTC CASALLAGETQYF
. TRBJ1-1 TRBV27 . TGTGCCAGCAGTTTAGCCGGCGGGGTGGAGGGGACTGAAGCTTTCTTT CASSLAGGVEGTEAFF
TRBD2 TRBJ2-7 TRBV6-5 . TGTGCCAGCAGCCAGACTAGCGGGAGCTTCTACGAGCAGTACTTC CASSQTSGSFYEQYF
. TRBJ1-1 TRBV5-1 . TGCGCCAGCAGCTCCACAGGGTGGACTGAAGCTTTCTTT CASSSTGWTEAFF
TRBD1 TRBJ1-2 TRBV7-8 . TGTGCCAGCAGCTCAGGGGGGTATGGCTACACCTTC CASSSGGYGYTF